This T cell receptor beta chain was captured in a study of T-cell memory formation after mild COVID-19. Overall study results and limits: Cross-reactive memory seemingly joined, as some responding clones were found in pre-infection memory. Contracting clones localized mainly to CM and EM when CD4+ and mainly to EMRA when CD8+.

TCRdb itself ran the 5' RACE reads through MiXCR, one entry per CDR3 protein. The repertoire holds roughly 380,000 distinct CDR3 sequences, with 28% as singletons. For this clonotype: Its antigen remains unknown.

Specimen: PBMCs or a T cell subset sorted from them (not recorded which). The TCR comes from an adult woman who had mild COVID-19 (a few samples of this study predate the infection). Cell type and time point are not known.

CDR3: CASSVVSGGGIFYNEQFF. The CDR3 DNA reads TGTGCCAGCAGCGTAGTGTCCGGCGGGGGGATATTCTACAATGAGCAGTTCTTC. The rearrangement uses TRBV9 and TRBJ2-1, with TRBD2 matching over 8 bases. V gave up 0 bases and J gave up 3 bases; unmatched junction bases: 11. Germline V lookup: CDR1 SGDLS, CDR2 YYNGEE. This CDR3 spans 18 amino acids.